Given below is one T cell receptor beta chain in context. The CDR3 sequence is 13 residues long. V was shortened by 4 bases and J by 7 bases, with 12 bases between the two germline ends. Germline CDR1 reads KGHDR; CDR2 reads SFDVKD. The sample is drawn from a study of control samples from healthy donors and cancer patients. TCRdb's table, derived via immunoSEQ multiplex PCR, lists solely in-frame clones and lacks some. The table includes 120,000 or so clones, roughly 87% detected once. The TCR was taken from a man between 35 and 55 years old in good health. Material: blood. The rearrangement joins TRBV24-1 to TRBJ1-2; D call uncertain. The CDR3 loop is CATSDPARSGYTF. The DNA of the CDR3 is TGTGCCACCAGTGACCCCGCCAGGAGTGGCTACACCTTC.